This TCR beta chain was identified during a study of T cells expressing NK-cell markers. Study details: Most of the eight sequenced donors were HCMV-seropositive; one was seronegative. General study points: The contribution of dominant NKG2C+ clonotypes to CD8+ T cells in five to seven donors was roughly 1.0-7.5%.

Production of TCR beta cDNA relied on 5'RACE template switching with UMIs. TCRdb derives one entry per CDR3 protein from the 5' RACE reads, leaving out DNA. Across approximately 460,000 distinct CDR3 sequences, the top ten clones capture more than 7% of the sample. About this clonotype: The antigen is not known.

CDR3 length equals 14 residues. Sequencing used blood T cells: a sorted CD56 or NKG2C T cell subset, CD4+ or CD8+ T cells, or bulk PBMC T cells (not recorded which). The J gene is TRBJ1-2, the V gene TRBV12-3 or TRBV12-4; no DNA is available, so the TRBD1 call from TCRdb remains unchecked. This clonotype originated in a woman between 18 and 70 years old in good health. CDR3 sequence: CASSLRQPPYGYTF.